Below, 24 T cell receptor beta chains from the same sample are listed, as sequenced in a study of blood T cell repertoires in COVID-19. Using immunoSEQ multiplex PCR, the repertoire was profiled, and TCRdb retains in-frame clones only, with some absent. The profile shows under 40,000 clones, about 88% of them singletons. The sample was peripheral blood. The receptors originated from a man between 65 and 85 years old with active COVID-19.

The genes are TRBV20-1 and TRBJ2-1; 8 nucleotides agree with TRBD2. Germline V lookup: CDR1 DFQATT, CDR2 SNEGSKA (reference sequence). The junction had 12 bases not matched to a gene; V was cut back by 3 bases and J by 5 bases. This CDR3 comprises 16 residues. For the CDR3, the DNA is TGCAGTGCTAGTCAATCTTCGGGGGGGGTAAACAATGAGCAGTTCTTC. This codes for CSASQSSGGVNNEQFF.

The chain uses TRBV19 and TRBJ2-1, with 10 bases fitting TRBD1. The germline V gene encodes CDR1 LNHDA and CDR2 SQIVND (reference sequence). The trim removed 5 bases at V and 8 bases at J, leaving 9 bases unmatched. CDR3 size: 15 residues. This CDR3 is CASSARDRGSHEQFF. CDR3 sequence (DNA): TGTGCCAGTAGTGCCCGGGACAGGGGATCCCATGAGCAGTTCTTC.

This rearrangement joins TRBV7-2 to TRBJ2-7; 11 nucleotides agree with TRBD1. The germline gives CDR1 SGHTA, CDR2 FQGNSA. The trim removed 5 bases at V and 4 bases at J, leaving 7 bases unmatched. The CDR3 runs 15 residues. The CDR3 sequence is CASSPRTGGRYEQYF. For the CDR3, the DNA is TGTGCCAGCAGCCCCCGGACAGGGGGCAGGTACGAGCAGTACTTC. The entire variable domain, with the rest obtained from reference TRBV7-2 and TRBJ2-7, is as follows: GAGVSQSPSNKVTEKGKDVELRCDPISGHTALYWYRQSLGQGLEFLIYFQGNSAPDKSGLPSDRFSAERTGGSVSTLTIQRTQQEDSAVYLCASSPRTGGRYEQYFGPGTRLTVT.

The gene calls are TRBV6-5 and TRBJ2-2; TRBD1 might be the D (6 bases). This CDR3 contains 15 residues. CDR1 and CDR2 (germline): MNHEY, SVGAGI. Trimming left V 6 bases short and J 2 bases short, with 13 bases between. CDR3 DNA sequence: TGTGCCAGCAGCCGGCAGGGGTATAACACCGGGGAGCTGTTTTTT. Its translation: CASSRQGYNTGELFF.

This sequence joins TRBV7-8 and TRBJ2-7; 7 bases agree with TRBD1. Trimming cost V 5 bases and J 2 bases; bases outside gene matches: 3. Germline assignment: CDR1 SGHVS and CDR2 FQNEAQ. The CDR3 has 13 residues. The chain's CDR3 is CASSRDRTYEQYF. The CDR3 DNA sequence: TGTGCCAGCAGCCGGGACAGAACCTACGAGCAGTACTTC.

This clone was counted once. The chain is built from TRBV27 and TRBJ1-6; D might be TRBD1 (6 bases). V was trimmed by 0 bases and J by 9 bases, leaving 12 bases between them. Per germline, CDR1 MNHEY and CDR2 SMNVEV (reference sequence). There are 15 residues in the CDR3. The CDR3 here is CASSLSDSLSSPLHF. The CDR3 DNA reads as TGTGCCAGCAGTTTATCGGACAGCCTTTCTTCACCCCTCCACTTT.

The chain recombines TRBV6-2 or TRBV6-3 with TRBJ2-1, with TRBD2 matching 8 bases. CDR3 length: 12 amino acids. The J segment lost 9 bases and the V segment lost 6 bases, leaving 4 bases of the junction unmatched. Germline V gene sequence: CDR1 MNHEY, CDR2 SVGEGT. The CDR3 DNA reads as TGTGCCAGCAGCCCGGGACTAGGTGAGCAGTTCTTC. Protein sequence: CASSPGLGEQFF.

The genes are TRBV5-1 and TRBJ2-2; TRBD2 matches at 13 bases. Germline V lookup: CDR1 SGHRS, CDR2 YFSETQ. The V segment lost 6 bases and the J segment 5 bases; nucleotides outside the gene matches: 7. The CDR3 covers 16 residues. The CDR3 coding sequence is TGCGCCAGCACCCGGACTAGCGGGGGCGGAACCGGGGAGCTGTTTTTT. Translated, it gives CASTRTSGGGTGELFF.

The CDR3 coding sequence is TGTGCCATCAGGCCGGGACTAGCGGGTTCCAATGAGCAGTTCTTC. This gives the protein CAIRPGLAGSNEQFF. This chain joins TRBV10-3 and TRBJ2-1, with 12 positions matching TRBD2. J gave up 6 bases and V 6 bases, and 6 bases lay outside the gene matches. The CDR3 loop spans 15 amino acids. Germline CDR1 reads ENHRY; CDR2 reads SYGVKD.

The chain employs TRBV4-1 and TRBJ2-1; TRBD1 aligns across 9 bases. The CDR3 extends over 15 amino acids. Germline V gives CDR1 MGHRA, CDR2 YSYEKL. V was clipped by 4 bases and J by 1 base; unmatched bases: 2. The CDR3 loop is CASSPTGGSYNEQFF. Written as DNA, the CDR3 is TGCGCCAGCAGCCCGACAGGGGGGTCCTACAATGAGCAGTTCTTC.

This chain connects TRBV30 to TRBJ1-2, with D possibly TRBD1 on 5 matching bases. Trimming pared 3 bases from V and 5 bases from J, leaving 13 bases between. This CDR3 comprises 13 residues. Germline values: CDR1 GTSNPN, CDR2 SVGIG (reference sequence). CDR3 sequence (DNA): TGTGCCTGGAGGACAGCGCGACTGTATGGCTACACCTTC. Translating it yields CAWRTARLYGYTF.

The chain recombines TRBV18 with TRBJ2-2; perhaps TRBD2 as D (5 bases). CDR1 is KGHSH, CDR2 LQKENI, per germline. The V end was cut by 3 bases, the J end by 3 bases, with 11 bases between. This CDR3 spans 15 amino acids. For the CDR3, the DNA is TGTGCCAGCTCACCTCGGACTTCAGACACCGGGGAGCTGTTTTTT. Translating it yields CASSPRTSDTGELFF.

The chain carries TRBV10-3 and TRBJ2-1; 9 bases are a match to TRBD1. The CDR3 has 16 amino acids. The germline CDR1 and CDR2 sequences are ENHRY and SYGVKD. V was pared by 5 bases and J by 4 bases, with 9 bases of the junction left unmatched. The CDR3 here is CAISTAQGAKYNEQFF. The CDR3 coding sequence is TGTGCCATCAGTACCGCACAGGGGGCAAAGTACAATGAGCAGTTCTTC.

The V call is TRBV6-1, the J call TRBJ1-1; the D gene is possibly TRBD1 (6 bases). Trimming removed 2 bases at V and 4 bases at J, with 11 bases between. This CDR3 is built from 14 residues. Germline lookup yields CDR1 MNHNS and CDR2 SASEGT. Here the CDR3 reads CASSEQGPSTEAFF. CDR3 nucleotides: TGTGCCAGCAGTGAACAGGGGCCAAGCACTGAAGCTTTCTTT.

The CDR3 region is CASSLVPSNEQFF. The CDR3 DNA reads TGCGCCAGCAGCTTGGTGCCCAGCAATGAGCAGTTCTTC. The chain links TRBV5-1 to TRBJ2-1, with no clear D. The germline V gene has CDR1 SGHRS and CDR2 YFSETQ. The V gene lost 0 bases and the J gene lost 6 bases, with 7 bases spanning the gap. The CDR3 totals 13 residues.

The rearrangement uses TRBV4-3 and TRBJ2-5, with unresolved D. This CDR3 has 15 residues. With 0 bases removed from V and 2 bases from J, the gap between germline ends came to 10 bases. CDR1 and CDR2 (germline): LGHNA, YSLEER. CDR3 DNA: TGCGCCAGCAGCCAAGATTATTTCTCTCAAGAGACCCAGTACTTC. Protein product: CASSQDYFSQETQYF.

This chain joins TRBV7-9 and TRBJ2-3; 12 bases align to TRBD2. This CDR3 contains 19 residues. After removal of 0 bases from V and 4 bases from J, the junction contained 11 bases not matched to a gene. The germline CDR1 and CDR2 sequences are SEHNR and FQNEAQ (reference sequence). In DNA form, the CDR3 reads TGTGCCAGCAGCTTAGCCCCCAAACGACTAGCGGGAGTACCAGATACGCAGTATTTT. Its translation is CASSLAPKRLAGVPDTQYF.

The chain carries TRBV24-1 and TRBJ2-3, with 12 bases aligning to TRBD1. With 3 bases clipped from V and 4 bases from J, the junction kept 1 base outside the gene matches. The CDR3 runs to 15 residues. Looked up from germline, CDR1 is KGHDR and CDR2 is SFDVKD. The CDR3 DNA is TGTGCCACCAGTGATGGGACAGGGGGCGCAGATACGCAGTATTTT. This translates into CATSDGTGGADTQYF.

As DNA, the CDR3 is TGTGCCAGCAGCCCTTCCCTAGCGGACCTCTCCTACAATGAGCAGTTCTTC. It specifies CASSPSLADLSYNEQFF. The chain combines TRBV9 with TRBJ2-1, with 7 bases fitting TRBD2. Germline V gene data show CDR1 as SGDLS and CDR2 as YYNGEE. The CDR3 contains 17 residues. Trimming at V came to 4 bases and at J to 0 bases, leaving 10 bases not matched to a gene.

This chain uses TRBV7-6 with TRBJ1-4; 8 positions agree with TRBD1. CDR3 length: 16 residues. Germline CDR1 and CDR2: SGHVS and FNYEAQ. The V segment lost 6 bases and the J segment 0 bases; nucleotides outside the gene matches: 6. This CDR3 is CASRAGTGTTNEKLFF. The CDR3, as DNA: TGTGCCAGCAGGGCCGGGACAGGAACAACTAATGAAAAACTGTTTTTT.

CDR3 DNA: TGTGCCAGCAGCTATCCGACAGGGGGGGATGGCTACACCTTC. Translation gives CASSYPTGGDGYTF. V usage is TRBV7-2 and J usage is TRBJ1-2; 9 bases align to TRBD1. This CDR3 spans 14 amino acids. Trimming at V came to 4 bases and at J to 6 bases, leaving 6 bases not matched to a gene. Germline assignment: CDR1 SGHTA and CDR2 FQGNSA.

This CDR3 is CASSYTASGGSQETQYF. CDR3 nucleotides: TGTGCCAGCAGTTACACCGCTAGCGGGGGGTCCCAAGAGACCCAGTACTTC. The rearrangement uses TRBV6-2 or TRBV6-3 and TRBJ2-5, with 11 bases matching TRBD2. The V and J ends lost 2 bases and 1 base, in that order; junction bases with no gene match: 6. CDR1 MNHEY and CDR2 SVGEGT come from the germline V gene. CDR3 length: 17 residues.

The chain is built from TRBV7-2 and TRBJ1-1, with TRBD1 identical over 7 bases. V lost 6 bases, J lost 4 bases, and 8 bases stayed unmatched. CDR3 size: 14 residues. From germline, CDR1 is SGHTA and CDR2 FQGNSA. As DNA, the CDR3 is TGTGCCAGCAGTTACTTCGAGGGGGCCACTGAAGCTTTCTTT. It is translated as CASSYFEGATEAFF.

The V call is TRBV7-9, the J call TRBJ1-4; weak D call: TRBD1 (6 bases). The V gene lost 1 base and the J gene lost 3 bases, with 9 bases spanning the gap. Germline assignment: CDR1 SEHNR and CDR2 FQNEAQ (reference sequence). This CDR3 has 15 residues. Here the CDR3 DNA reads TGTGCCAGCAGCTTAGGAGGGGGAGCTAATGAAAAACTGTTTTTT. Its protein is CASSLGGGANEKLFF.